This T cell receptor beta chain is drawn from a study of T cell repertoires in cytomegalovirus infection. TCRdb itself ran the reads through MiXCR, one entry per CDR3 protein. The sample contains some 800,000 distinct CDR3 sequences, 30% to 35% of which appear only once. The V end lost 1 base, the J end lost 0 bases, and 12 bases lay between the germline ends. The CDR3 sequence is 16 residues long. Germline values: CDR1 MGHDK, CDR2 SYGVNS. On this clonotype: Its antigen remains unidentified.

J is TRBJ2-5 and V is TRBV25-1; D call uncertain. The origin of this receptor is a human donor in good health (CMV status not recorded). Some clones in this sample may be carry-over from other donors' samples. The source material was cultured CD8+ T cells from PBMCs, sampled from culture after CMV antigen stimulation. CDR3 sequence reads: CASSEFYVTDQETQYF. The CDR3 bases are TGTGCCAGCAGTGAATTTTACGTCACAGACCAAGAGACCCAGTACTTC.